Reported below is one T cell receptor (beta chain). Its antigen is unknown. Within one base of it there is no much larger clone, and no base qualities were kept. This record comes from a study of shared clonotypes between healthy human individuals (dated by TCRdb to 2018 to 2021). In the study overall: The cohort included a few men and a couple of women between 18 and 49 years of age. For each donor, three plates each were used for CD4 naive and CD4 memory, two plates were used for CD8 naive, and one plate was used for CD8 memory. The study deeply sequenced blood TCR repertoires of about 5 healthy adults to estimate repertoire size and the extent of clonotype sharing between individuals. Libraries were prepared and TCR repertoires were sequenced by different laboratories using diverse techniques, in order to increase sequencing depth and limit assay-specific biases. Per donor, leukapheresis produced somewhere between about 0.94 and 10 billion PBMCs.

Broader findings and caveats from the paper: Across a handful of donors, approximately 4.9% of naive CD4, 3% to 4% of naive CD8, 2.3% of memory CD4, and approximately 0.4% of memory CD8 clonotypes were shared. Naive subsets generally had larger estimated clonotype richness than memory subsets did. Incomplete sequencing was indicated by rarefaction of sorted-subset datasets, despite the large sequencing depth. Only blood was sampled, and tissue TCR repertoires likely differ from those in blood. Compared with non-shared clonotypes, the clonotypes found in all four sorted-subset donors had higher generation probabilities. Because the study included only a small number of donors, the genetic and exposure-history diversity represented was limited. Pairwise subsampling indicated that sequencing depth was expected to affect the degree of clonotype sharing among donors.

From V the trimming removes 5 bases and from J it removes 8 bases, while the gene matches leave 9 bases of the junction unaccounted for. CDR1 and CDR2, per the germline V gene, are MDHEN and SYDVKM. From the cysteine through the phenylalanine, the CDR3 covers 15 amino acids. Only the CDR3 portion is preserved as DNA: 45 bases, with reading frame beginning at the first base. TCR CDR3 regions were amplified from genomic DNA by multiplex PCR using the deep immunoSEQ assay. Extracted genomic DNA from each cell subset was spread evenly across all wells of several immunoSEQ 96-well plates, with each plate serving as a replicate. For sorted subsets, around 0.2 ug genomic DNA, equal to 30,000 or so T cell genomes, was loaded into each replicate PCR. Purified libraries were quantified with a Qubit 3.0 fluorometer, sized on a Bioanalyzer 2100, and re-quantified with the KAPA Library Quantification kit. Every immunoSEQ 96-well plate was sequenced on a separate single-read 150-cycle Illumina NextSeq 550 flow cell. In the original analysis: Because only junctional sequences without quality scores were contained in the immunoSEQ output, filtering matching that applied to full-length reads could not be performed. Sequences were annotated with PyIR, a Python wrapper for IgBLAST v1.9, using IMGT germline references to assign V/J genes and CDR3. Reads with weak V/J assignments (E-value above 1e-6), missing CDR3, stop codons, out-of-frame junctions, or ambiguous translated residues were removed. V3J clonotypes were defined as sequences sharing the same inferred V gene, J gene, and CDR3 amino acid sequence. To compute the percentage overlap between repertoires, the number of shared unique clonotypes was divided by the size of the smaller repertoire. Three approaches were used to assess repertoire richness: RTK rarefaction, the Chao1 estimator, and Recon v2.1 estimates of unobserved clonotypes. For all TCRbeta clonotypes obtained by the gDNA method from four donors, generation probabilities were computed with OLGA. TCRdb retrieved this table from immuneACCESS and kept in-frame rearrangements only. Not all clones are present; in checked studies, unresolved V genes account for under half, and no reason is known for the remainder. V and J calls and clone size come straight from that table; D and trimming were deduced from the DNA. The table for this sample lists roughly 1 million clones; more than 60% of them were counted only once. Of the sample, roughly 1.5% falls within the top ten clones.

Donors were healthy HIV-negative adults with no recently reported acute infections or vaccinations. Only Caucasian adults living in Nashville, Tennessee, USA were represented among the donors. CD4+ T cells were enriched by magnetic negative selection, after which naive cells were positively selected on CD45RA and the negative fraction was taken as the memory subset. After blood collection by leukapheresis, PBMCs were isolated using Ficoll-Histopaque density gradient centrifugation and then cryopreserved in the vapor phase of liquid nitrogen. Purity and quantity of every magnetically sorted T cell population were checked by analytical flow cytometry. From each sorted fraction, genomic DNA was isolated and quantified by UV absorbance on a Nanodrop 2000c.

The TCR originated in a man younger than 35 in good health. The sample was memory CD4+ T cells sorted from blood. Taken with the paper, the label for cell subset or site translates to: CD45RA-negative fraction. This chain joins TRBV28 to TRBJ1-4, with 9 middle bases fitting TRBD1. This receptor has the CDR3 CASSPRTGEGEKLFF. The nucleotide sequence reads as follows: TGTGCCAGCAGTCCCAGGACAGGGGAGGGGGAAAAACTGTTTTTT.